This is a list of T cell receptor beta chains from one sample in a study of blood T cell repertoires in COVID-19. Generated by immunoSEQ multiplex PCR, the TCRdb table keeps only in-frame clones and is missing some. The repertoire holds about 75,000 clones, with 79% as singletons. The sample was peripheral blood. The receptors come from a woman aged 80 or over with active or convalescent COVID-19. Both conserved end residues are part of each CDR3. D genes are given only for firm matches. Clone sizes are given selectively: once, few, many, or a class where the clone is expanded.

.	TRBJ2-4	TRBV14	.	TGTGCCAGCAGCCAAGCAGGCGGGCTAGCCAAAAACATTCAGTACTTC	CASSQAGGLAKNIQYF
.	TRBJ2-3	TRBV24-1	TRBD1	TGTGCCACCAGTCAGACAGGGGCCGGGGATACGCAGTATTTT	CATSQTGAGDTQYF
few	TRBJ2-2	TRBV9	TRBD2	TGTGCCAGCAGCGACAGCGGGAGAGCGAACACCGGGGAGCTGTTTTTT	CASSDSGRANTGELFF
.	TRBJ1-4	TRBV4-3	.	TGCGCCAGCAGCCAAGATGGATGGAGTGAAAAACTGTTTTTT	CASSQDGWSEKLFF
.	TRBJ1-6	TRBV18	.	TGTGCCAGCTCACCTCGGACAGATAATTCACCCCTCCACTTT	CASSPRTDNSPLHF
.	TRBJ2-1	TRBV5-5	TRBD1	TGTGCCAGCAGCTTGGCCTTTGACAGGGCGGACGGGTTCTTC	CASSLAFDRADGFF
.	TRBJ2-3	TRBV7-2	.	TGTGCCAGCAGCCCCACTAGGCAAGATACGCAGTATTTT	CASSPTRQDTQYF
.	TRBJ2-1	TRBV18	.	TGTGCCAGCTCACCGAGGGACACAAGCTCCTACAATGAGCAGTTCTTC	CASSPRDTSSYNEQFF
.	TRBJ1-2	TRBV19	TRBD1	TGTGCCAGTAGTCTCACGGAAGGGGGCGCAGCAGGCTACACCTTC	CASSLTEGGAAGYTF
.	TRBJ2-3	TRBV11-2	.	TGTGCCAGCAGCTTAGCCATACAACCTAGCACAGATACGCAGTATTTT	CASSLAIQPSTDTQYF
.	TRBJ2-7	TRBV2	TRBD1	TGTGCCAGCAGGAGACAGGGGTACGAGCAGTACTTC	CASRRQGYEQYF
few	TRBJ1-3	TRBV2	.	TGTGCCAGCAAGCAGGATTTTGCTGGAAACACCATATATTTT	CASKQDFAGNTIYF
.	TRBJ2-7	TRBV6-6	.	TGTGCCAGCAGTTACTCGAGAGGGTACGAGCAGTACTTC	CASSYSRGYEQYF
few	TRBJ2-2	TRBV28	TRBD2	TGTGCCAGCAGAGTTCCGGGACTAGCGGGAGCCGGGGAGCTGTTTTTT	CASRVPGLAGAGELFF
few	TRBJ2-7	TRBV29-1	TRBD1	TGCAGCGTTGAAGAGAGGGGTGTGACAGGGATGACGTCCGAGCAGTACTTC	CSVEERGVTGMTSEQYF
.	TRBJ2-7	TRBV18	TRBD2	TGTGCCAGCTCACCACCGTATAGCGGGAGGGCCTCCTACGAGCAGTACTTC	CASSPPYSGRASYEQYF
.	TRBJ2-1	TRBV7-9	.	TGTGCCAGCAGCTTAGCCGGGACAAACCCCTACAATGAGCAGTTCTTC	CASSLAGTNPYNEQFF
.	TRBJ1-2	TRBV30	.	TGTGCCTGGAGTAAACAGAACAGGAACACCTTC	CAWSKQNRNTF
.	TRBJ1-2	TRBV19	.	TGTGCCAGTAGATTTCCAGGGTTGAGGTATGGCTACACCTTC	CASRFPGLRYGYTF
.	TRBJ2-1	TRBV27	TRBD2	TGTGCCAGCAGGCTAGCGGGAGGGTTTTTCAATGAGCAGTTCTTC	CASRLAGGFFNEQFF
.	TRBJ1-4	TRBV14	.	TGTGCCAGCAGCCCAACCCCAGGGGCTAATGAAAAACTGTTTTTT	CASSPTPGANEKLFF
.	TRBJ2-3	TRBV11-2	TRBD2	TGTGCCAGCAGCTTAGTTAGCCTATCGACTAGCGGGGGGGCAGATACGCAGTATTTT	CASSLVSLSTSGGADTQYF
.	TRBJ1-5	TRBV6-2/TRBV6-3	.	TGTGCCAGCAGCGCCAGCAGGGGTCAGCCCCAGCATTTT	CASSASRGQPQHF
few	TRBJ2-7	TRBV6-2/TRBV6-3	.	TGTGCCAGCAGCCACCATCCGATACAGTCGAGCTCCTACGAGCAGTACTTC	CASSHHPIQSSSYEQYF
.	TRBJ2-1	TRBV7-2	TRBD2	TGTGCCAGCAGCTTAGTGGGGGGGTTAGATGAGCAGTTCTTC	CASSLVGGLDEQFF
once	TRBJ2-1	TRBV29-1	.	TGTTGCGCAGGGGACGATGAGCAGTTCTTC	CCAGDDEQFF
few	TRBJ1-4	TRBV7-8	.	TGTGCCAGCAGCTTACAGGGGCCCTCCTTCAATGAAAAACTGTTTTTT	CASSLQGPSFNEKLFF
.	TRBJ1-4	TRBV6-6	TRBD1	TGTGCCAGCAGTTACCGCGGGACAGGGAGTGAAAAACTGTTTTTT	CASSYRGTGSEKLFF
few	TRBJ2-7	TRBV9	.	TGTGCCAGCAGCGTAAGTGGCAACTCCTACGAGCAGTACTTC	CASSVSGNSYEQYF
.	TRBJ2-1	TRBV3-1/TRBV3-2	.	TGTGCCACCCAGGGGACCAAATACAATGAGCAGTTCTTC	CATQGTKYNEQFF
.	TRBJ2-5	TRBV7-3	TRBD2	TGTGCCAGCAGCCCGGGGGGTTTTGAGACCCAGTACTTC	CASSPGGFETQYF
.	TRBJ2-5	TRBV28	.	TGTGCCAGCAGCCGTGGGGGGGCCGAGGAGACCCAGTACTTC	CASSRGGAEETQYF
.	TRBJ2-7	TRBV28	TRBD1	TGTGCCAGCAGTTTCCCACGACAGGGGAGAGCCTACGAGCAGTACTTC	CASSFPRQGRAYEQYF
.	TRBJ1-5	TRBV27	TRBD1	TGTGCCAGCAGTTTGGTGGGCAGGGGGGCCAATCAGCCCCAGCATTTT	CASSLVGRGANQPQHF
.	TRBJ1-1	TRBV5-8	.	TGTGCCACCCTGAGCCAGGTCAACACTGAAGCTTTCTTT	CATLSQVNTEAFF
.	TRBJ1-3	TRBV28	TRBD1	TGTGCCAGCAGTCCCCAGGTGGGACAGGCCTCTGGAAACACCATATATTTT	CASSPQVGQASGNTIYF
.	TRBJ2-7	TRBV14	.	TGTGCCAGCAGCCAAGAAAGGAGAAGCTTTTACGAGCAGTACTTC	CASSQERRSFYEQYF
.	TRBJ2-1	TRBV27	.	TGTGCCAGCAGTCACAATAGCGGACGGATTAATGAGCAGTTCTTC	CASSHNSGRINEQFF
few	TRBJ1-2	TRBV7-2	TRBD1	TGTGCCAGCAGCTCGACAGGGTCCTATGGCTACACCTTC	CASSSTGSYGYTF
.	TRBJ1-1	TRBV18	TRBD1	TGTGCCAGCTCACCCCAGGGGGCGGGTTACACTGAAGCTTTCTTT	CASSPQGAGYTEAFF
.	TRBJ1-2	TRBV10-1	.	TGCGCCAGCAGTGAGTCAACAGCACGGGGGTTCAGTGGCTACACCTTC	CASSESTARGFSGYTF
few	TRBJ2-2	TRBV10-2	.	TGCGCCAGCAGTTCTCTCCGGACAGCGAACACCGGGGAGCTGTTTTTT	CASSSLRTANTGELFF
.	TRBJ2-1	TRBV7-9	.	TGTGCCAGCAGCTTAGGTACAGGAAGATACAATGAGCAGTTCTTC	CASSLGTGRYNEQFF
once	TRBJ2-1	TRBV24-1	.	TGTGCCACCAGTAGGGGTGGACAATTGGATGAGCAGTTCTTC	CATSRGGQLDEQFF
.	TRBJ2-2	TRBV6-5	TRBD2	TGTGCCAGCAGCTCTAGCGGTGGAAACACCGGGGAGCTGTTTTTT	CASSSSGGNTGELFF